The 21 T cell receptor beta chains presented below share a single source sample, sequenced in a study of blood T cell repertoires in COVID-19. The method was immunoSEQ multiplex PCR; TCRdb's version includes in-frame clones alone and lacks a portion of them. The sample yields roughly 230,000 clones, approximately 84% seen once. Material for sequencing was peripheral blood. The receptors here all came from a man aged 45-65 years with active or convalescent COVID-19.

The CDR3 bases are TGTGCCAGCAGTGTACGACTAGCGGGGGGGTTTAATGAGCAGTTCTTC. This codes for CASSVRLAGGFNEQFF. This rearrangement joins TRBV6-1 to TRBJ2-1; 14 nucleotides agree with TRBD2. Germline V CDR1 and CDR2: MNHNS, SASEGT. J lost 7 bases, V lost 4 bases, and 6 bases had no gene match. The CDR3 runs to 16 residues.

The genes are TRBV19 and TRBJ1-3; D call uncertain. The CDR3 covers 15 residues. Trimming shortened V by 3 bases and J by 0 bases, and 9 bases separated the two germline ends. In germline, CDR1 is LNHDA, CDR2 SQIVND (reference sequence). The CDR3 DNA is TGTGCCAGTAGTATCGCAGGCCTCTCTGGAAACACCATATATTTT. It encodes CASSIAGLSGNTIYF. The full variable domain, its missing parts supplied by reference TRBV19 and TRBJ1-3, is DGGITQSPKYLFRKEGQNVTLSCEQNLNHDAMYWYRQDPGQGLRLIYYSQIVNDFQKGDIAEGYSVSREKKESFPLTVTSAQKNPTAFYLCASSIAGLSGNTIYFGEGSWLTVV.

The V call is TRBV3-1 (or the pseudogene TRBV3-2), the J call TRBJ1-4, with a tentative D call TRBD1 (6 bases). The CDR3 has 14 amino acids. V lost 8 bases, J lost 3 bases, and 13 bases lay in between. The V gene's germline CDR1 is LGHDT and CDR2 YNNKEL (reference sequence). As DNA, the CDR3 is TGTGCCAGCCTATCAACAGGGTCTAATGAAAAACTGTTTTTT. As protein: CASLSTGSNEKLFF.

The chain links TRBV7-3 to TRBJ2-6; TRBD2 matches 7 bases. Germline values: CDR1 SGHTA, CDR2 FQGTGA. The CDR3 runs 15 residues. Germline trimming cut 6 bases from V and 5 bases from J; bases unmatched to any gene: 7. The CDR3 DNA is TGTGCCAGCAGTCTTAGCGGGCTGTGGGCCAACGTCCTGACTTTC. It is translated as CASSLSGLWANVLTF. Filled out from reference TRBV7-3 and TRBJ2-6, the complete variable domain reads GAGVSQTPSNKVTEKGKYVELRCDPISGHTALYWYRQSLGQGPEFLIYFQGTGAADDSGLPNDRFFAVRPEGSVSTLKIQRTERGDSAVYLCASSLSGLWANVLTFGAGSRLTVL.

This chain uses TRBV6-5 with TRBJ1-5, with unresolved D. The V end was cut by 7 bases, the J end by 0 bases, with 10 bases between. This CDR3 is built from 14 residues. Looked up from germline, CDR1 is MNHEY and CDR2 is SVGAGI. Here the CDR3 reads CASMTGYSNQPQHF. CDR3 nucleotide sequence: TGTGCCAGCATGACGGGGTATAGCAATCAGCCCCAGCATTTT.

This clone has just one count. The chain is built from TRBV5-6 and TRBJ2-7, with D perhaps TRBD2 (6 bases). The germline V gene has CDR1 SGHDT and CDR2 YYEEEE. Trimming stripped 4 bases from V and 1 base from J, with 18 bases between. CDR3 length equals 16 residues. CDR3 region: CASSLLGTLASYEQYF. Written as DNA, the CDR3 is TGTGCCAGCAGCCTGTTAGGGACTCTCGCTTCCTACGAGCAGTACTTC.

Ten or more counts support this clone. The V and J genes are TRBV19 and TRBJ2-1; D is undetermined. V lost 3 bases to trimming and J lost 7 bases, with 7 bases between them. In germline, CDR1 is LNHDA, CDR2 SQIVND (reference sequence). This CDR3 is 12 amino acids long. The CDR3 loop reads CASSMSLNEQFF. CDR3 nucleotide sequence: TGTGCCAGTAGTATGTCATTGAATGAGCAGTTCTTC.

The chain joins TRBV6-4 to TRBJ2-3; 8 positions agree with TRBD1. This CDR3 is built from 16 residues. Germline V gene sequence: CDR1 MRHNA, CDR2 SNTAGT. V shed 0 bases and J 0 bases; nucleotides not matched to a gene: 2. The CDR3 loop reads CASSDSAGGSTDTQYF. DNA for the CDR3: TGTGCCAGCAGTGACTCGGCAGGGGGCAGCACAGATACGCAGTATTTT.

This clone was seen once. DNA of the CDR3: TGTGCCAGTAGTATAGAGGGCAGGGGGCGACTTAATGAAAAACTGTTTTTT. Translation: CASSIEGRGRLNEKLFF. V usage is TRBV19 and J usage is TRBJ1-4; TRBD1 aligns across 8 bases. The germline gives CDR1 LNHDA, CDR2 SQIVND (reference sequence). Trimming at V came to 0 bases and at J to 4 bases, leaving 7 bases not matched to a gene. The CDR3 consists of 17 residues.

The V call is TRBV12-3 or TRBV12-4, the J call TRBJ1-5; D remains ambiguous. The V gene lost 2 bases and the J gene lost 0 bases, with 2 bases spanning the gap. The CDR3 has 13 residues. CDR3 nucleotide sequence: TGTGCCAGCAGTTTATATAGCAATCAGCCCCAGCATTTT. It is translated as CASSLYSNQPQHF.

The chain uses TRBV9 and TRBJ2-4; 12 nucleotides match TRBD2. Trimming cost V 4 bases and J 10 bases; bases outside gene matches: 9. The CDR3 length is 15 residues. In germline, CDR1 is SGDLS, CDR2 YYNGEE. This chain's CDR3 is CASSYGLAGTGIQYF. The CDR3, as DNA: TGTGCCAGCAGCTATGGACTAGCGGGGACAGGGATTCAGTACTTC.

The V gene is TRBV2, the J gene TRBJ2-3; 15 bases align to TRBD2. V lost 7 bases, J lost 1 base, and 3 bases stayed unmatched. The V gene's germline CDR1 is SNHLY and CDR2 FYNNEI. This CDR3 has 16 residues. The CDR3 DNA sequence: TGTGCCAGCATTTGGACTAGCGGGGGGGGCACAGATACGCAGTATTTT. Residues: CASIWTSGGGTDTQYF.

The rearrangement links TRBV19 to TRBJ1-3, with 10 bases lining up with TRBD1. The CDR3 contains 16 residues. V lost 3 bases to trimming and J lost 2 bases; unmatched junction nucleotides: 4. Germline CDR1 LNHDA, CDR2 SQIVND (reference sequence). CDR3 amino acids: CASSILGQGTGNTIYF. DNA for the CDR3: TGTGCCAGTAGTATCTTGGGACAGGGGACTGGAAACACCATATATTTT.

The genes are TRBV2 and TRBJ1-6; TRBD1 aligns across 8 bases. Germline values: CDR1 SNHLY, CDR2 FYNNEI. The CDR3 runs to 15 residues. V was pared by 1 base and J by 9 bases, with 5 bases of the junction left unmatched. CDR3 residues: CASSEDRGDGSPLHF. The CDR3 DNA reads as TGTGCCAGCAGTGAAGACAGGGGGGACGGTTCACCCCTCCACTTT. Looking up the rest from reference TRBV2 and TRBJ1-6 gives the full variable domain: EPEVTQTPSHQVTQMGQEVILRCVPISNHLYFYWYRQILGQKVEFLVSFYNNEISEKSEIFDDQFSVERPDGSNFTLKIRSTKLEDSAMYFCASSEDRGDGSPLHFGNGTRLTVT.

This chain links TRBV27 with TRBJ1-6, with D possibly matching TRBD1 (5 bases). The CDR3 is made up of 14 amino acids. The ends were cut back, 5 bases at V and 7 bases at J, with 12 bases in the middle. Germline CDR1 and CDR2: MNHEY and SMNVEV (reference sequence). The CDR3 region is CASSVTVPNSPLHF. Here the CDR3 DNA reads TGTGCCAGCAGTGTGACAGTTCCCAATTCACCCCTCCACTTT.

CDR3 region: CASSPPNGNTEAFF. In DNA form, the CDR3 reads TGTGCCAGCTCACCACCCAACGGGAACACTGAAGCTTTCTTT. The genes are TRBV18 and TRBJ1-1; no definite D call. This CDR3 is built from 14 residues. Per germline, CDR1 KGHSH and CDR2 LQKENI. Between the trimmed V and J ends, which lost 0 bases and 1 base, there was a span of 6 bases.

This clone was recorded once. The V call is TRBV30, the J call TRBJ1-1; D gene unclear. Trimming left V 5 bases short and J 6 bases short, with 19 bases between. Germline V CDR1 and CDR2: GTSNPN, SVGIG (reference sequence). The CDR3 is made up of 14 amino acids. The CDR3 is CAWDSGRGSAEAFF. As DNA, the CDR3 is TGTGCCTGGGATTCCGGGCGAGGTAGCGCTGAAGCTTTCTTT.

Written as DNA, the CDR3 is TGTGCCAGCAGTGAAAGGGGACAGGGGGAGCTGTTTTTT. Translated, it gives CASSERGQGELFF. The chain carries TRBV6-1 and TRBJ2-2, with 7 bases matching TRBD1. Germline CDR1 MNHNS, CDR2 SASEGT. The trim removed 2 bases at V and 8 bases at J, leaving 2 bases unmatched. This CDR3 comprises 13 residues.

This clone was seen once. This chain links TRBV5-4 with TRBJ1-1; 7 bases are a match to TRBD1. CDR3 length: 14 amino acids. The trim removed 0 bases at V and 4 bases at J, leaving 3 bases unmatched. The germline CDR1 and CDR2 sequences are SGHNT and YYREEE (reference sequence). In nucleotides, the CDR3 is TGTGCCAGCAGCTTGGGACAGGGAGGCACTGAAGCTTTCTTT. Encoded protein: CASSLGQGGTEAFF.

In its sample, this clone was seen once. Other DNA sequences of this sample code for an identical CDR3. The V and J genes are TRBV30 and TRBJ1-1; perhaps TRBD1 as D (6 bases). The V gene lost 0 bases and the J gene lost 1 base, with 6 bases spanning the gap. The CDR3 sequence is 13 residues long. The germline gives CDR1 GTSNPN, CDR2 SVGIG (reference sequence). CDR3 protein: CAWSVGGNTEAFF. The DNA of the CDR3 is TGTGCCTGGAGTGTAGGGGGGAACACTGAAGCTTTCTTT.

The chain recombines TRBV12-3 or TRBV12-4 with TRBJ1-3, with a weak D call TRBD1 (5 bases). V was cut by 10 bases and J by 0 bases, with 10 bases left in between. The CDR3 sequence is 13 residues long. The DNA for the CDR3 is TGTGCCACCGGACAAAACTCTGGAAACACCATATATTTT. It translates to CATGQNSGNTIYF.